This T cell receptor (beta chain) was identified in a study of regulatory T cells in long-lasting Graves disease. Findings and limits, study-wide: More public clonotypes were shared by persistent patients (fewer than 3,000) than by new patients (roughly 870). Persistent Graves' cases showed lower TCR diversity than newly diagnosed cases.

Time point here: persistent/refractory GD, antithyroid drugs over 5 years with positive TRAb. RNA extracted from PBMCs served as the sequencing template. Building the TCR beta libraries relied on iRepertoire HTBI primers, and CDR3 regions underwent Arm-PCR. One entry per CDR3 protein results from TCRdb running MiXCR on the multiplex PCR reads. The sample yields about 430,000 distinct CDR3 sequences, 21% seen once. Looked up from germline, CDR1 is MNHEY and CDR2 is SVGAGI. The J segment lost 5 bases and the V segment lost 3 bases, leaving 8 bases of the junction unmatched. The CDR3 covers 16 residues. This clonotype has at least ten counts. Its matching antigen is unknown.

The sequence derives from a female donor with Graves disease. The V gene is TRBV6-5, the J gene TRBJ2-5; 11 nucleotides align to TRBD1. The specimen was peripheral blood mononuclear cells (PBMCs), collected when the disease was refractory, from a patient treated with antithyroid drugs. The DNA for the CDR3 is TGTGCCAGCAGTTATGGGGACAGGGGGAATCGTGAGACCCAGTACTTC. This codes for CASSYGDRGNRETQYF.